This TCR beta chain was retrieved from a study of T cells in narcolepsy. The study's findings and limits: Blood of same and different patients, but not healthy controls, reportedly held recurring autoreactive clonotypes. HCRT-specific and TRIB2-specific autoreactive clonotypes appeared among same-patient CSF and blood CD4+ clonotypes. In some patient and control memory CD4+ samples, autoreactive clones were absent.

Points on this clone: What it binds is not known.

Only in-frame clones appear in the TCRdb table, and some are missing; sequencing was by immunoSEQ multiplex PCR. This sample has about 27,000 clones, with 70% to 90% found just once. Germline-derived CDR1 and CDR2 are SGHTA and FQGNSA. The CDR3 has 14 residues. V lost 3 bases, J lost 5 bases, and 4 bases stayed unmatched. The sequence came from a human donor with narcolepsy. What was sequenced was CD45RA- memory CD4+ T cells from PBMCs. J is TRBJ1-1 and V is TRBV7-2, with 9 bases lining up with TRBD1. The CDR3: CASSFNRGLTEAFF. In DNA form, the CDR3 reads TGTGCCAGCAGCTTTAACAGGGGGCTTACTGAAGCTTTCTTT.